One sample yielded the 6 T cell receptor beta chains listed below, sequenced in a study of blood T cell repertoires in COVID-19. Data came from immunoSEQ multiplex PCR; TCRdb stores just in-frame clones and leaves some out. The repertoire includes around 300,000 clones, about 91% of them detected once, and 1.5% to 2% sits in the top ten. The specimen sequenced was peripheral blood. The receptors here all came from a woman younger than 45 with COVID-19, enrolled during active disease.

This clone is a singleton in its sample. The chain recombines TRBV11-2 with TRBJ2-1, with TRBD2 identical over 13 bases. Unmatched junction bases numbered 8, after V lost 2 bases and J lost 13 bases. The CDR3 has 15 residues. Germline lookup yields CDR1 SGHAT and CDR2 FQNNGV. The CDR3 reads CASSLWTSGGRYQFF. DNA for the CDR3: TGTGCCAGCAGCTTATGGACTAGCGGGGGTCGTTATCAGTTCTTC.

For the CDR3, the DNA is TGTGCCAGCAGAAACTACAGGGATTTAAGTGAGACCCAGTACTTC. It is translated as CASRNYRDLSETQYF. This chain joins TRBV27 and TRBJ2-5, with TRBD1 as a possible D gene (6 bases). Per the germline V gene, CDR1 is MNHEY and CDR2 is SMNVEV (reference sequence). V lost 6 bases and J lost 5, with 19 bases in between. The CDR3 is made up of 15 amino acids.

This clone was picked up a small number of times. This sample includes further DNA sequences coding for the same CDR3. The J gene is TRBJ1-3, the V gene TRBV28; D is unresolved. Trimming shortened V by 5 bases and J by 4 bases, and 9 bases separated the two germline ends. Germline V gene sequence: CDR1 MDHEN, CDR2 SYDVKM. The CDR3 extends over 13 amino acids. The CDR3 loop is CASSEVTGNTIYF. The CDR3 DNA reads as TGTGCCAGCAGTGAGGTTACGGGAAACACCATATATTTT.

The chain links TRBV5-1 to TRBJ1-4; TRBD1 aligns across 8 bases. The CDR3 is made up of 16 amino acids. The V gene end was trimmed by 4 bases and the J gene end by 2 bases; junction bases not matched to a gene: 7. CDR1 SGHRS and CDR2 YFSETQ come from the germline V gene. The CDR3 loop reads CASSPSTGGTNEKLFF. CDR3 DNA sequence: TGCGCCAGCAGCCCTTCAACAGGGGGGACTAATGAAAAACTGTTTTTT.

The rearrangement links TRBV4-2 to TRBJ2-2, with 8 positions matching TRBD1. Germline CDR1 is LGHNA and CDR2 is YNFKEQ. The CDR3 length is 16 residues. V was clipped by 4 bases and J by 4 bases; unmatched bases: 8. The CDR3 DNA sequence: TGTGCCAGCAGCCGAGGACAGGGAGGCGGCACCGGGGAGCTGTTTTTT. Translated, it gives CASSRGQGGGTGELFF.

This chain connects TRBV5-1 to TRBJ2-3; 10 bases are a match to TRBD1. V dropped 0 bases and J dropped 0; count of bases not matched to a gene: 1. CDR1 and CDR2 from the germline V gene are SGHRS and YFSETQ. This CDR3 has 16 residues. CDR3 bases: TGCGCCAGCAGCTTGGGACAGGGGGCGAGCACAGATACGCAGTATTTT. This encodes CASSLGQGASTDTQYF.